Each of the 4 T cell receptor beta chains below was sequenced from the same sample in a study of T-cell memory formation after mild COVID-19. Via MiXCR, TCRdb re-called the 5' RACE reads, giving one row per CDR3 protein. The sample holds under 200,000 distinct CDR3 sequences; under 14% are singletons and the top ten take approximately 3.8%. The material sequenced was PBMCs or a T cell subset sorted from them (not recorded which). Receptors were obtained from a man younger than 30 who had mild COVID-19 (a few samples of this study predate the infection). Cell type and time point are not known.

In its sample, this clonotype was seen many times. This chain connects TRBV6-4 to TRBJ2-3; 13 bases map to TRBD2. V gave up 2 bases and J gave up 4 bases; unmatched junction bases: 0. This CDR3 is 15 amino acids long. Germline V lookup: CDR1 MRHNA, CDR2 SNTAGT. CDR3 in amino acids: CASSDTSGGADTQYF. The CDR3 coding sequence is TGTGCCAGCAGTGACACTAGCGGGGGGGCAGATACGCAGTATTTT.

This clonotype turned up a few times. V usage is TRBV20-1 and J usage is TRBJ2-7, with 8 bases fitting TRBD2. CDR3 length: 16 amino acids. The ends lost 3 bases at V and 0 bases at J; junction bases unmatched: 10. The germline CDR1 and CDR2 sequences are DFQATT and SNEGSKA (reference sequence). The CDR3 DNA sequence: TGCAGTGCTAGCCCCATGTTCGGGGGGGGCTCCTACGAGCAGTACTTC. Translating gives CSASPMFGGGSYEQYF.

This clonotype has just a few counts. The chain links TRBV11-2 to TRBJ2-7; maybe TRBD2 (5 bases). The CDR3 has 14 residues. Germline loops: CDR1 SGHAT, CDR2 FQNNGV. The V end was cut by 5 bases, the J end by 0 bases, with 11 bases between. The CDR3 loop is CASSRGSSSYEQYF. The CDR3 DNA reads TGTGCCAGCAGCCGGGGATCGAGCTCCTACGAGCAGTACTTC.

V is TRBV18 and J is TRBJ2-7; the D gene is possibly TRBD2 (6 bases). This CDR3 is built from 15 residues. Germline-derived CDR1 and CDR2 are KGHSH and LQKENI. Trimming took off 6 bases at V and 5 bases at J, with 20 bases between the two ends. CDR3: CASSPRDSTYHEQYV. DNA for the CDR3: TGTGCCAGCTCGCCCCGGGACTCTACTTACCACGAGCAGTACGTC.